Shown below are 11 T cell receptor beta chains from a single sample sequenced in a study of blood T cell repertoires in COVID-19. TCRdb's table, derived via immunoSEQ multiplex PCR, lists solely in-frame clones and lacks some. This sample carries about 130,000 clones, roughly 88% of them seen once, and the ten largest clones take 10%. Sample: peripheral blood. The receptors shown here come from a man aged 45-65 years with acute or convalescent COVID-19.

The chain employs TRBV2 and TRBJ1-5; TRBD1 matches 7 bases. The CDR3 is 14 amino acids. Germline CDR1 reads SNHLY; CDR2 reads FYNNEI. The trim removed 4 bases at V and 2 bases at J, leaving 2 bases unmatched. The DNA for the CDR3 is TGTGCCAGCAGTGCAACAGGGGGCAATCAGCCCCAGCATTTT. Protein sequence: CASSATGGNQPQHF. The whole variable domain, filled in from reference TRBV2 and TRBJ1-5, reads EPEVTQTPSHQVTQMGQEVILRCVPISNHLYFYWYRQILGQKVEFLVSFYNNEISEKSEIFDDQFSVERPDGSNFTLKIRSTKLEDSAMYFCASSATGGNQPQHFGDGTRLSIL.

The CDR3 here is CAITGTGENTEAFF. As DNA, the CDR3 is TGTGCCATCACCGGGACAGGAGAGAACACTGAAGCTTTCTTT. The gene calls are TRBV10-3 and TRBJ1-1, with TRBD1 matching over 8 bases. CDR3 length: 14 amino acids. CDR1 and CDR2 (germline): ENHRY, SYGVKD. V was pared by 7 bases and J by 1 base, with 5 bases of the junction left unmatched.

This sequence joins TRBV7-9 and TRBJ2-1; a weak D match, TRBD1 (6 bases). Per the germline V gene, CDR1 is SEHNR and CDR2 is FQNEAQ (reference sequence). CDR3 size: 16 residues. V gave up 4 bases and J gave up 0 bases, with 13 bases separating them. CDR3: CASSYWQGSSYNEQFF. CDR3 in DNA: TGTGCCAGCAGCTACTGGCAGGGGTCCTCCTACAATGAGCAGTTCTTC.

The gene calls are TRBV6-5 and TRBJ1-4; 8 bases align to TRBD1. J gave up 8 bases and V 0 bases, and 5 bases lay outside the gene matches. The CDR3 is made up of 15 amino acids. The germline V gene has CDR1 MNHEY and CDR2 SVGAGI. CDR3 region: CASSYSTGTGEKLFF. As DNA, the CDR3 is TGTGCCAGCAGTTACTCTACCGGGACAGGAGAAAAACTGTTTTTT.

The chain joins TRBV7-9 to TRBJ1-2; D gene ambiguous. The CDR3 has 12 amino acids. Trimming took off 2 bases at V and 8 bases at J, with 9 bases between the two ends. CDR1 SEHNR and CDR2 FQNEAQ come from the germline V gene (reference sequence). CDR3 in amino acids: CASSLRGIGYTF. CDR3 DNA sequence: TGTGCCAGCAGCTTACGCGGTATAGGCTACACCTTC. Full variable domain (missing parts from reference TRBV7-9 and TRBJ1-2): DTGVSQNPRHKITKRGQNVTFRCDPISEHNRLYWYRQTLGQGPEFLTYFQNEAQLEKSRLLSDRFSAERPKGSFSTLEIQRTEQGDSAMYLCASSLRGIGYTFGSGTRLTVV.

This chain uses TRBV3-1 (or the pseudogene TRBV3-2) with TRBJ1-4; D uncertain. The CDR3 consists of 16 residues. V was cut by 4 bases and J by 2 bases, with 14 bases left in between. Germline V CDR1 and CDR2: LGHDT, YNNKEL (reference sequence). Here the CDR3 DNA reads TGTGCCAGCAGCCCCCTAAAGCGGGGTACTAATGAAAAACTGTTTTTT. The encoded protein is CASSPLKRGTNEKLFF.

In its sample, this clone was seen a few times. The chain carries TRBV11-2 and TRBJ2-7; D is unresolved. This CDR3 is 13 amino acids long. Germline lookup yields CDR1 SGHAT and CDR2 FQNNGV. Between the trimmed V and J ends, which lost 1 base and 3 bases, there was a span of 7 bases. The CDR3 here is CASSLGLFYEQYF. The CDR3 DNA follows: TGTGCCAGCAGCTTAGGTCTGTTCTACGAGCAGTACTTC.

The gene calls are TRBV5-8 and TRBJ2-7; weak D call: TRBD1 (6 bases). Germline assignment: CDR1 SGHTS and CDR2 YDEGEE. The CDR3 runs 14 residues. V was cut by 2 bases and J by 3 bases, with 12 bases left in between. The CDR3 spells CASSLETGYYEQYF. The CDR3 DNA sequence: TGTGCCAGCAGCTTAGAGACAGGCTACTACGAGCAGTACTTC.

The CDR3 DNA is TGTGCCAGCAGCTTAATGAGCGGGAGTGAAAACATTCAGTACTTC. Its translation: CASSLMSGSENIQYF. The V call is TRBV7-9, the J call TRBJ2-4; 8 bases are a match to TRBD2. Germline V CDR1 and CDR2: SEHNR, FQNEAQ (reference sequence). The CDR3 has 15 residues. V dropped 2 bases and J dropped 5; count of bases not matched to a gene: 5.

The table lists this clone with a few counts. The CDR3 sequence is CASRGDINYGYTF. CDR3 in DNA: TGTGCCAGCAGGGGGGACATCAACTATGGCTACACCTTC. V gene TRBV2 combines with J gene TRBJ1-2; possible D gene TRBD1, 6 bases. The germline V gene has CDR1 SNHLY and CDR2 FYNNEI. Trimming stripped 6 bases from V and 2 bases from J, with 10 bases between. CDR3 size: 13 residues.

The V gene is TRBV6-5, the J gene TRBJ1-4; 10 bases map to TRBD1. V trimming: 0 bases; J trimming: 8 bases; junction bases outside the gene matches: 6. The CDR3 sequence is 16 residues long. Germline V gene lookup returns CDR1 MNHEY and CDR2 SVGAGI. The chain's CDR3 is CASSYSRQGAVEKLFF. CDR3 sequence (DNA): TGTGCCAGCAGTTACTCGAGACAGGGGGCTGTGGAAAAACTGTTTTTT.